This T cell receptor (beta chain) was recovered during a study of T cells in Graves' hyperthyroidism and ophthalmopathy. Overall study: At initial diagnosis, before any treatment had begun, peripheral blood was obtained.

There are a few counts of this clonotype. No antigen is known for it. Diagnoses rested on clinical symptoms, serum thyroxine and TRAb, thyroid ultrasound and orbital computed tomography. Study observations and caveats: The model anticipated ophthalmopathy a median about 6.5 months pre-onset. Most thyroid clonotypes that were expanded above 0.001 also turned up in blood.

TCR beta CDR3 sequences were amplified from RNA transcripts. During a first-round RT-PCR of the TCR CDR3, the HTBI primer set was used. TCRdb called the multiplex PCR reads again in MiXCR, with one record for every CDR3 protein. This sample has 640,000 or so distinct CDR3 sequences; 12% to 15% occur once, and the top ten carry roughly 7.7%. Sequencing was done on a sample of blood. The receptor's source is a woman younger than 35 with Graves' ophthalmopathy.

The CDR3 is CAISGARGTSTDTQYF. CDR3 bases: TGTGCCATCAGTGGGGCACGGGGGACTAGCACAGATACGCAGTATTTT. The rearrangement links TRBV10-3 to TRBJ2-3, with D possibly TRBD2 on 6 matching bases. CDR3 length: 16 residues. V lost 4 bases, J lost 0 bases, and 14 bases lay in between. Germline V gene data show CDR1 as ENHRY and CDR2 as SYGVKD.